The 26 T cell receptor beta chains reported below all come from one sample, sequenced in a study of blood T cell repertoires in COVID-19. The data were produced by immunoSEQ multiplex PCR, yet TCRdb's version contains in-frame clones alone and is incomplete. The data show 65,000 to 85,000 clones, about four fifths seen once. Sequenced sample: peripheral blood. The receptors stem from a woman over 75 with active or convalescent COVID-19.

This chain joins TRBV6-6 and TRBJ1-4; TRBD1 agrees at 8 bases. The CDR3 runs 15 residues. Germline V gene data show CDR1 as MNHNY and CDR2 as SVGAGI (reference sequence). V lost 0 bases, J lost 7 bases, and 4 bases stayed unmatched. CDR3 sequence (DNA): TGTGCCAGCAGTTACTCCGGGACAGGAGGTGAAAAACTGTTTTTT. Translated, it gives CASSYSGTGGEKLFF.

The chain carries TRBV14 and TRBJ1-4; 7 bases fit TRBD1. Germline V gene data show CDR1 as SGHDN and CDR2 as FVKESK. The ends lost 2 bases at V and 6 bases at J; junction bases unmatched: 9. The CDR3 loop spans 16 amino acids. DNA of the CDR3: TGTGCCAGCAGCCAACCCCGGACAGGAGGGGATGAAAAACTGTTTTTT. Encoded protein: CASSQPRTGGDEKLFF.

This chain joins TRBV10-3 and TRBJ2-7; the D is unclear. Germline CDR1 reads ENHRY; CDR2 reads SYGVKD. This CDR3 region has 15 residues. V was pared by 0 bases and J by 2 bases, with 11 bases between. The CDR3, as DNA: TGTGCCATCAGTGAGTCAGTCGGGTCGCCCTACGAGCAGTACTTC. Translation gives CAISESVGSPYEQYF.

The chain uses TRBV2 and TRBJ2-7; D remains ambiguous. The CDR3 spans 10 residues. CDR1 and CDR2 from the germline V gene are SNHLY and FYNNEI. V lost 7 bases and J 3 bases, leaving 4 bases between the germline ends. The CDR3 DNA reads TGTGCCAGCAACGGCTACGAGCAGTACTTC. Translated: CASNGYEQYF. The variable domain in full, completed from reference TRBV2 and TRBJ2-7, reads EPEVTQTPSHQVTQMGQEVILRCVPISNHLYFYWYRQILGQKVEFLVSFYNNEISEKSEIFDDQFSVERPDGSNFTLKIRSTKLEDSAMYFCASNGYEQYFGPGTRLTVT.

The CDR3: CASGPLRRGSSTDTQYF. The CDR3, as DNA: TGTGCCAGCGGACCACTCCGACGCGGGTCTAGCACAGATACGCAGTATTTT. The gene calls are TRBV27 and TRBJ2-3; perhaps TRBD2 as D (5 bases). The germline gives CDR1 MNHEY, CDR2 SMNVEV (reference sequence). The CDR3 has 17 amino acids. V gave up 8 bases and J gave up 0 bases, with 21 bases separating them.

The genes are TRBV7-2 and TRBJ1-1, with D possibly matching TRBD1 (5 bases). The V gene lost 4 bases and the J gene lost 3 bases, with 15 bases spanning the gap. CDR3 length: 15 amino acids. Germline V gives CDR1 SGHTA, CDR2 FQGNSA. CDR3: CASSSHAGGYTEAFF. The CDR3 DNA follows: TGTGCCAGCAGCTCCCACGCCGGGGGGTACACTGAAGCTTTCTTT. Complete variable domain (other parts from reference TRBV7-2 and TRBJ1-1): GAGVSQSPSNKVTEKGKDVELRCDPISGHTALYWYRQSLGQGLEFLIYFQGNSAPDKSGLPSDRFSAERTGGSVSTLTIQRTQQEDSAVYLCASSSHAGGYTEAFFGQGTRLTVV.

This clone was found once. The gene calls are TRBV6-2 or TRBV6-3 and TRBJ2-7, with 7 bases lining up with TRBD2. Germline CDR1 reads MNHEY; CDR2 reads SVGEGT. The V segment lost 6 bases and the J segment 0 bases; nucleotides outside the gene matches: 8. The CDR3 is made up of 15 amino acids. CDR3 residues: CASSLYGGNSYEQYF. CDR3 in DNA: TGTGCCAGCAGCCTTTACGGGGGGAACTCCTACGAGCAGTACTTC.

The chain employs TRBV7-2 and TRBJ1-1; 8 bases match TRBD1. V trimming: 4 bases; J trimming: 4 bases; junction bases outside the gene matches: 8. Germline CDR1 reads SGHTA; CDR2 reads FQGNSA. The CDR3 has 15 residues. The CDR3 DNA reads as TGTGCCAGCAGCTCGCAAACCACAGGGGGCACTGAAGCTTTCTTT. It translates to CASSSQTTGGTEAFF. Variable domain in full (rest from reference TRBV7-2 and TRBJ1-1): GAGVSQSPSNKVTEKGKDVELRCDPISGHTALYWYRQSLGQGLEFLIYFQGNSAPDKSGLPSDRFSAERTGGSVSTLTIQRTQQEDSAVYLCASSSQTTGGTEAFFGQGTRLTVV.

The CDR3 sequence: CASSLLTSGILSYEQYF. The CDR3 DNA reads as TGTGCCAGCAGTTTATTGACTAGCGGAATCCTTTCCTACGAGCAGTACTTC. The V and J genes are TRBV28 and TRBJ2-7, with 9 bases aligning to TRBD2. The CDR3 contains 17 residues. Per germline, CDR1 MDHEN and CDR2 SYDVKM. Losses at the gene ends were 1 base for V and 1 base for J; bases not matched to a gene: 8.

In DNA form, the CDR3 reads TGCGCCAGCAGCTTGGGGCACAGGGGGCGCGGTTCACCCCTCCACTTT. This codes for CASSLGHRGRGSPLHF. This chain joins TRBV5-1 and TRBJ1-6; 9 bases line up with TRBD1. Germline-derived CDR1 and CDR2 are SGHRS and YFSETQ. The ends lost 0 bases at V and 9 bases at J; junction bases unmatched: 7. The CDR3 loop spans 16 amino acids.

This chain connects TRBV6-2 or TRBV6-3 to TRBJ2-7; tentatively, D is TRBD1 (6 bases). The CDR3 runs 15 residues. The V end was cut by 5 bases, the J end by 2 bases, with 16 bases between. CDR1 is MNHEY and CDR2 is SVGEGT in the germline V gene. CDR3 in amino acids: CASSRLQGSPYEQYF. The DNA of the CDR3 is TGTGCCAGCAGTCGTCTACAGGGCTCTCCCTACGAGCAGTACTTC.

V and J are TRBV27 and TRBJ2-5, with 15 bases identical to TRBD2. The CDR3 consists of 17 residues. Trimming at V came to 3 bases and at J to 4 bases, leaving 6 bases not matched to a gene. The germline gives CDR1 MNHEY, CDR2 SMNVEV (reference sequence). Here the CDR3 DNA reads TGTGCCAGCAGTTTCGGAGGACTAGCGGGAGGGAGAGAGACCCAGTACTTC. Translated, it gives CASSFGGLAGGRETQYF.

This clone was detected only once. This chain links TRBV5-4 with TRBJ2-7; possible D gene TRBD2, 5 bases. There are 13 residues in the CDR3. V shed 3 bases and J shed 4 bases, with 11 bases lying between them. Germline lookup yields CDR1 SGHNT and CDR2 YYREEE (reference sequence). CDR3 bases: TGTGCCAGCAGCTACCATCTAGCATACGAGCAGTACTTC. It encodes CASSYHLAYEQYF.

The gene calls are TRBV28 and TRBJ1-4, with TRBD1 matching 10 bases. This CDR3 is built from 15 residues. Germline trimming cut 5 bases from V and 5 bases from J; bases unmatched to any gene: 5. The germline V gene has CDR1 MDHEN and CDR2 SYDVKM. CDR3 region: CASSRQGAGNEKLFF. The CDR3 bases are TGTGCCAGCAGTCGACAGGGGGCCGGCAATGAAAAACTGTTTTTT. Full variable domain (rest looked up from reference TRBV28 and TRBJ1-4): DVKVTQSSRYLVKRTGEKVFLECVQDMDHENMFWYRQDPGLGLRLIYFSYDVKMKEKGDIPEGYSVSREKKERFSLILESASTNQTSMYLCASSRQGAGNEKLFFGSGTQLSVL.

Here the CDR3 DNA reads TGTGCCAGCAGCCAAGGAGGATGGTATGGCTACACCTTC. Its translation: CASSQGGWYGYTF. This rearrangement joins TRBV14 to TRBJ1-2, with no clear D. Germline V gene data show CDR1 as SGHDN and CDR2 as FVKESK. Trimming removed 1 base from V and 5 bases from J, with 8 bases in between. The CDR3 covers 13 residues.

The gene calls are TRBV7-9 and TRBJ1-2, with 9 bases matching TRBD1. Germline CDR1 and CDR2: SEHNR and FQNEAQ (reference sequence). The CDR3 sequence is 13 residues long. Trimming took 5 bases from V and 4 from J; bases not matched to a gene: 2. CDR3 DNA: TGTGCCAGCAGCACAGGGGGCCCCTATGGCTACACCTTC. This gives the protein CASSTGGPYGYTF.

V gene TRBV2 combines with J gene TRBJ2-7, with D perhaps matching TRBD2 (5 bases). V was clipped by 7 bases and J by 2 bases, with 15 bases between them. Germline CDR1 and CDR2: SNHLY and FYNNEI. The CDR3 runs to 14 residues. The CDR3 is CASTHTRGAYEQYF. DNA of the CDR3: TGTGCCAGCACCCACACCCGGGGTGCCTACGAGCAGTACTTC.

The chain recombines TRBV28 with TRBJ1-2; D possibly corresponds to TRBD1 (5 bases). The germline V gene encodes CDR1 MDHEN and CDR2 SYDVKM. The length of the CDR3 is 10 residues. Trimming removed 6 bases from V and 8 bases from J, with 7 bases in between. CDR3 coding DNA: TGTGCCAGCAGGGGGCCGGGCTACACCTTC. As protein: CASRGPGYTF.

V usage is TRBV7-8 and J usage is TRBJ2-7, with 9 bases aligning to TRBD1. Germline CDR1 is SGHVS and CDR2 is FQNEAQ. Trimming at V came to 5 bases and at J to 0 bases, leaving 8 bases not matched to a gene. The CDR3 sequence is 16 residues long. The CDR3 coding sequence is TGTGCCAGCAGCGCACCCACAGGGGGCTCCTCCTACGAGCAGTACTTC. This codes for CASSAPTGGSSYEQYF.

The CDR3: CASSPGRLVTYEQYF. Here the CDR3 DNA reads TGTGCCAGCAGCCCTGGCCGACTAGTAACCTACGAGCAGTACTTC. The chain links TRBV7-9 to TRBJ2-7; D perhaps matches TRBD2 (6 bases). Germline V CDR1 and CDR2: SEHNR, FQNEAQ (reference sequence). The CDR3 contains 15 residues. The V end lost 5 bases, the J end lost 2 bases, and 16 bases lay between the germline ends.

The genes are TRBV7-3 and TRBJ2-1; D not resolved. This CDR3 is 16 amino acids long. V lost 2 bases, J lost 0 bases, and 11 bases lay in between. CDR1 SGHTA and CDR2 FQGTGA come from the germline V gene. The CDR3 region has the DNA TGTGCCAGCAGCTTAGATCCCCTTAGCTCCTACAATGAGCAGTTCTTC. It encodes CASSLDPLSSYNEQFF.

This clone was seen only a few times. The rearrangement joins TRBV10-1 to TRBJ2-5; 8 nucleotides line up with TRBD2. The CDR3 contains 16 residues. Germline CDR1 reads WNHNN; CDR2 reads SYGVQD (reference sequence). The V segment lost 3 bases and the J segment 7 bases; nucleotides outside the gene matches: 13. The CDR3 here is CASSDPSGGGSGTQYF. In DNA form, the CDR3 reads TGCGCCAGCAGTGACCCCTCGGGGGGGGGTAGTGGGACCCAGTACTTC.

The chain recombines TRBV11-2 with TRBJ2-2; TRBD2 is a possible D gene (6 bases). The germline CDR1 and CDR2 sequences are SGHAT and FQNNGV. Trimming pared 5 bases from V and 4 bases from J, leaving 8 bases between. This CDR3 is 13 amino acids long. CDR3 DNA: TGTGCCAGCAGCCCCGGGGGCACCGGGGAGCTGTTTTTT. Its protein product is CASSPGGTGELFF.

The CDR3 protein is CASTTTWGGYTF. The CDR3 DNA reads as TGTGCCAGTACCACAACCTGGGGCGGCTACACCTTC. The chain uses TRBV19 and TRBJ1-2; TRBD1 is a possible D gene (5 bases). In germline, CDR1 is LNHDA, CDR2 SQIVND (reference sequence). Trimming shortened V by 7 bases and J by 8 bases, and 14 bases separated the two germline ends. The CDR3 totals 12 residues. The full variable domain, with the rest looked up from reference TRBV19 and TRBJ1-2, is DGGITQSPKYLFRKEGQNVTLSCEQNLNHDAMYWYRQDPGQGLRLIYYSQIVNDFQKGDIAEGYSVSREKKESFPLTVTSAQKNPTAFYLCASTTTWGGYTFGSGTRLTVV.

J is TRBJ1-2 and V is TRBV7-9, with D perhaps matching TRBD1 (6 bases). Trimming shortened V by 3 bases and J by 6 bases, and 11 bases separated the two germline ends. The CDR3 is 13 amino acids. Germline V gene lookup returns CDR1 SEHNR and CDR2 FQNEAQ (reference sequence). CDR3 sequence: CASSLGGPDGYTF. Written as DNA, the CDR3 is TGTGCCAGCAGCTTGGGGGGGCCCGATGGCTACACCTTC.

V is TRBV30 and J is TRBJ2-3, with D possibly TRBD2 on 7 matching bases. The CDR3 contains 15 residues. CDR1 is GTSNPN, CDR2 SVGIG, per germline (reference sequence). Trimming left V 3 bases short and J 0 bases short, with 13 bases between. CDR3 sequence: CAWSLRGGSTDTQYF. CDR3 in DNA: TGTGCCTGGAGCCTAAGGGGGGGCAGCACAGATACGCAGTATTTT.